The 20 T cell receptor beta chains presented below share a single source sample, sequenced in a study of chemoradiotherapy in HPV16-positive cancers. Sequenced by immunoSEQ multiplex PCR; TCRdb stores in-frame clones only, minus some. The profile covers approximately 12,000 clones, with around two thirds appearing a single time and approximately 15% taken by the ten largest. This sample was gathered from a patient who underwent chemoradiotherapy. All receptors come from a human donor with HPV-associated anogenital cancer.

This chain joins TRBV14 and TRBJ2-3; the match to TRBD2 covers 7 bases. The trim removed 2 bases at V and 0 bases at J, leaving 2 bases unmatched. Looked up from germline, CDR1 is SGHDN and CDR2 is FVKESK. This CDR3 is 15 amino acids long. The CDR3 DNA reads TGTGCCAGCAGCCAATCAGCGGGAAGCACAGATACGCAGTATTTT. Amino acid sequence: CASSQSAGSTDTQYF.

The chain is built from TRBV10-2 and TRBJ1-5; maybe TRBD1 (6 bases). V was shortened by 6 bases and J by 4 bases, with 13 bases between the two germline ends. The CDR3 has 14 amino acids. Germline V gives CDR1 WSHSY, CDR2 SAAADI. Here the CDR3 DNA reads TGCGCCAGCAGCGACAGGTCCTCGAATCAGCCCCAGCATTTT. Translating gives CASSDRSSNQPQHF.

This clone showed up just a few times. V gene TRBV7-9 combines with J gene TRBJ1-2, with TRBD1 as a possible D gene (5 bases). The ends were cut back, 1 base at V and 3 bases at J, with 12 bases in the middle. The CDR3 is 15 amino acids. Germline CDR1 and CDR2: SEHNR and FQNEAQ (reference sequence). CDR3: CASSLGQTADYGYTF. CDR3 in DNA: TGTGCCAGCAGCTTAGGACAGACCGCCGACTATGGCTACACCTTC. Based on the CDR3 plus reference TRBV7-9 and TRBJ1-2, the full variable domain is DTGVSQNPRHKITKRGQNVTFRCDPISEHNRLYWYRQTLGQGPEFLTYFQNEAQLEKSRLLSDRFSAERPKGSFSTLEIQRTEQGDSAMYLCASSLGQTADYGYTFGSGTRLTVV.

This clone was recorded a few times. V gene TRBV28 combines with J gene TRBJ2-2, with 9 bases that match TRBD1. Germline CDR1 MDHEN, CDR2 SYDVKM. The CDR3 runs 14 residues. V lost 5 bases to trimming and J lost 6 bases; unmatched junction nucleotides: 4. The CDR3 DNA sequence: TGTGCCAGCAGTAGACAGGGGGACGCCGGGGAGCTGTTTTTT. This sequence encodes CASSRQGDAGELFF.

The chain joins TRBV4-1 to TRBJ2-5; D remains ambiguous. The V end was cut by 1 base, the J end by 1 base, with 10 bases between. The germline gives CDR1 MGHRA, CDR2 YSYEKL. The CDR3 spans 15 residues. The CDR3 protein is CASSQVFTAQETQYF. DNA of the CDR3: TGCGCCAGCAGCCAAGTGTTTACCGCCCAAGAGACCCAGTACTTC.

This chain links TRBV9 with TRBJ1-5; D not certain. Germline CDR1 and CDR2: SGDLS and YYNGEE. This CDR3 is built from 14 residues. Between the trimmed V and J ends, which lost 5 bases and 5 bases, there was a span of 14 bases. This CDR3 is CASSLALRDQPQHF. The CDR3 region has the DNA TGTGCCAGCAGTCTTGCTCTGAGGGATCAGCCCCAGCATTTT.

In this sample, this clone turned up a few times. This sequence joins TRBV7-8 and TRBJ1-1; D unclear. This CDR3 has 16 residues. CDR1 and CDR2 from the germline V gene are SGHVS and FQNEAQ. The V and J ends lost 2 bases and 0 bases respectively, with 13 bases between them. CDR3: CASSLSQTRLNTEAFF. DNA for the CDR3: TGTGCCAGCAGCTTAAGCCAGACCAGGTTGAACACTGAAGCTTTCTTT.

The J gene is TRBJ2-2, the V gene TRBV5-1, with D perhaps matching TRBD1 (6 bases). This CDR3 spans 15 amino acids. The V end lost 2 bases, the J end lost 4 bases, and 12 bases lay between the germline ends. CDR1 and CDR2 (germline): SGHRS, YFSETQ. The CDR3 coding sequence is TGCGCCAGCAGCTTACAGGGTTCGGGCACCGGGGAGCTGTTTTTT. Protein sequence: CASSLQGSGTGELFF. The complete variable domain, with remaining parts taken from reference TRBV5-1 and TRBJ2-2, reads KAGVTQTPRYLIKTRGQQVTLSCSPISGHRSVSWYQQTPGQGLQFLFEYFSETQRNKGNFPGRFSGRQFSNSRSEMNVSTLELGDSALYLCASSLQGSGTGELFFGEGSRLTVL.

As DNA, the CDR3 is TGTGCCAGCAGCGTAGGTGCCGCGCGACCTAATGAAAAACTGTTTTTT. Encoded protein: CASSVGAARPNEKLFF. V is TRBV9 and J is TRBJ1-4, with unresolved D. Deletions cut 0 bases from V and 3 bases from J, with 12 bases between. Germline lookup yields CDR1 SGDLS and CDR2 YYNGEE. CDR3 size: 16 residues.

The chain recombines TRBV29-1 with TRBJ2-2, with 11 bases fitting TRBD2. Unmatched junction bases numbered 7, after V lost 3 bases and J lost 7 bases. Germline loops: CDR1 SQVTM, CDR2 ANQGSEA. The CDR3 is 15 residues long. The CDR3 sequence is CSVDETSGIGGELFF. DNA of the CDR3: TGCAGCGTTGATGAGACTAGCGGGATCGGCGGGGAGCTGTTTTTT.

The rearrangement links TRBV18 to TRBJ1-1, with unresolved D. The V gene's germline CDR1 is KGHSH and CDR2 LQKENI. The CDR3 totals 13 residues. V was cut by 3 bases and J by 0 bases, with 5 bases left in between. CDR3 region: CASSPDLNTEAFF. Here the CDR3 DNA reads TGTGCCAGCTCACCTGACCTGAACACTGAAGCTTTCTTT.

The CDR3 spells CASSLPGVKSYEQYF. CDR3 in DNA: TGTGCCAGCAGTTTACCGGGAGTCAAGTCCTACGAGCAGTACTTC. The chain joins TRBV28 to TRBJ2-7; D is perhaps TRBD2 (6 bases). Per germline, CDR1 MDHEN and CDR2 SYDVKM. The CDR3 sequence is 15 residues long. V shed 2 bases and J shed 1 base, with 12 bases lying between them. The complete variable domain, with remaining parts taken from reference TRBV28 and TRBJ2-7, reads DVKVTQSSRYLVKRTGEKVFLECVQDMDHENMFWYRQDPGLGLRLIYFSYDVKMKEKGDIPEGYSVSREKKERFSLILESASTNQTSMYLCASSLPGVKSYEQYFGPGTRLTVT.

This clone appeared once. The rearrangement joins TRBV9 to TRBJ2-1, with 10 bases that match TRBD1. This CDR3 is built from 20 residues. Germline assignment: CDR1 SGDLS and CDR2 YYNGEE. V was clipped by 4 bases and J by 0 bases; unmatched bases: 16. The CDR3 DNA reads as TGTGCCAGCAGCCCCCGGACAGGGGGATTTGGGGGGGTCTCCTACAATGAGCAGTTCTTC. Its protein is CASSPRTGGFGGVSYNEQFF.

The chain's CDR3 is CASSIDRYGRVFTDTQYF. CDR3 nucleotide sequence: TGTGCCAGTAGTATAGATCGGTATGGCCGGGTATTCACAGATACGCAGTATTTT. The rearrangement joins TRBV19 to TRBJ2-3; unclear D gene. The CDR3 runs to 18 residues. V shed 0 bases and J shed 2 bases, with 18 bases lying between them. The germline gives CDR1 LNHDA, CDR2 SQIVND (reference sequence).

V usage is TRBV11-1 and J usage is TRBJ2-2; 7 bases map to TRBD2. CDR1 and CDR2 from the germline V gene are SGHAT and FQDESV (reference sequence). V lost 5 bases, J lost 6 bases, and 3 bases stayed unmatched. The CDR3 is 13 residues long. The CDR3 coding sequence is TGTGCCAGCAGCCGGGGGGTGGCCGGGGAGCTGTTTTTT. This encodes CASSRGVAGELFF.

V is TRBV7-3 and J is TRBJ2-5, with 10 bases matching TRBD2. The V gene's germline CDR1 is SGHTA and CDR2 FQGTGA. Unmatched junction bases numbered 9, after V lost 1 base and J lost 4 bases. The CDR3 loop spans 17 amino acids. CDR3 sequence: CASSLNPGLAGAETQYF. CDR3 nucleotide sequence: TGTGCCAGCAGCTTAAACCCGGGGCTAGCGGGGGCAGAGACCCAGTACTTC.

Remarks on this clone: The sample carries other DNA sequences with the same CDR3. CDR3 sequence: CAWTSMGVDEKLFF. In nucleotides, the CDR3 is TGTGCCTGGACTTCCATGGGGGTGGATGAAAAACTGTTTTTT. J is TRBJ1-4 and V is TRBV30, with D maybe TRBD1 (5 bases). The CDR3 extends over 14 amino acids. Germline CDR1 GTSNPN, CDR2 SVGIG (reference sequence). V shed 4 bases and J shed 6 bases, with 15 bases lying between them.

The sample holds a few counts of this clone. The chain couples TRBV28 to TRBJ1-2; TRBD1 matches at 8 bases. J lost 8 bases, V lost 4 bases, and 12 bases had no gene match. Germline V gives CDR1 MDHEN, CDR2 SYDVKM. The CDR3 extends over 15 amino acids. The CDR3 bases are TGTGCCAGCAGTTCCACAGGGGGGGCATATGACGGCTACACCTTC. Residues: CASSSTGGAYDGYTF.

A few counts support this clone. The chain uses TRBV5-1 and TRBJ2-1, with 7 bases matching TRBD1. CDR1 SGHRS and CDR2 YFSETQ come from the germline V gene. Trimming cost V 3 bases and J 9 bases; bases outside gene matches: 6. This CDR3 spans 13 amino acids. The CDR3 is CASSSTGAGEQFF. The CDR3 nucleotides read TGCGCCAGCAGCTCTACAGGGGCCGGTGAGCAGTTCTTC.

Here the CDR3 reads CASRSPGTSGHYNEQFF. CDR3 DNA: TGTGCCAGCAGATCACCCGGGACTAGCGGCCACTACAATGAGCAGTTCTTC. The chain combines TRBV28 with TRBJ2-1; TRBD2 matches 11 bases. CDR1 and CDR2 (germline): MDHEN, SYDVKM. V shed 6 bases and J 3 bases; nucleotides not matched to a gene: 10. The CDR3 loop spans 17 amino acids. Full variable domain (remainder filled in from reference TRBV28 and TRBJ2-1): DVKVTQSSRYLVKRTGEKVFLECVQDMDHENMFWYRQDPGLGLRLIYFSYDVKMKEKGDIPEGYSVSREKKERFSLILESASTNQTSMYLCASRSPGTSGHYNEQFFGPGTRLTVL.